This TCR beta chain was sequenced during a study of T cells after yellow fever vaccination. Germline V gene data show CDR1 as KGHSH and CDR2 as LQKENI. The CDR3 runs 18 residues. The ends lost 2 bases at V and 2 bases at J; junction bases unmatched: 8. From the 5' RACE reads, TCRdb called clonotypes with MiXCR, one entry per CDR3 protein. Of hundreds of thousands of distinct CDR3 sequences listed, roughly 8.3% are singletons. The chain links TRBV18 to TRBJ2-6; 8 nucleotides line up with TRBD1. The TCR was taken from a man aged 18 to 29 who received the YFV17D yellow fever vaccine. Source: PBMCs, taken 35 to 50 days after the first yellow fever vaccination. CDR3 DNA sequence: TGTGCCAGCTCACCAACCGCGACAGGGGTAGCTGGGGCCAACGTCCTGACTTTC. Its translation is CASSPTATGVAGANVLTF.